Each of the 17 T cell receptor beta chains below was sequenced from the same sample in a study of graft-versus-host responses after intestinal transplantation. Libraries were prepared by immunoSEQ multiplex PCR; TCRdb keeps only in-frame clonotypes and omits some of them. The sample carries some 140,000 clones, about nine tenths recorded once. Antigens for these TCRs are unknown. The input for sequencing was unstimulated CD4+ T cells sorted from spleen or lymph node cells, taken before intestinal transplant. The source is a human donor who received an intestinal transplant.

The rearrangement joins TRBV6-6 to TRBJ1-1; D might be TRBD1 (5 bases). The V and J ends lost 5 bases and 5 bases respectively, with 15 bases between them. Germline V CDR1 and CDR2: MNHNY, SVGAGI (reference sequence). This CDR3 region has 14 residues. The CDR3 here is CASSSDGGRTEAFF. Written as DNA, the CDR3 is TGTGCCAGCAGTAGTGACGGGGGGAGGACTGAAGCTTTCTTT.

The gene calls are TRBV9 and TRBJ2-7; 12 bases fit TRBD2. The CDR3 length is 15 residues. V lost 3 bases and J lost 3; bases outside the gene matches: 4. Germline CDR1 SGDLS, CDR2 YYNGEE. This CDR3 reads CASSGLAGGIYEQYF. The CDR3, as DNA: TGTGCCAGCAGCGGCCTAGCGGGAGGGATCTACGAGCAGTACTTC.

This clone was detected once. This CDR3 reads CASSMWDWDQPQHF. Written as DNA, the CDR3 is TGTGCCAGTAGTATGTGGGACTGGGATCAGCCCCAGCATTTT. V usage is TRBV19 and J usage is TRBJ1-5, with a possible D match to TRBD1 (5 bases). V lost 3 bases to trimming and J lost 5 bases, with 11 bases between them. CDR1 is LNHDA and CDR2 is SQIVND in the germline V gene (reference sequence). The CDR3 runs 14 residues.

The rearrangement joins TRBV6-5 to TRBJ1-2; D is undetermined. CDR1 MNHEY and CDR2 SVGAGI come from the germline V gene. The CDR3 is 14 amino acids. V was cut by 4 bases and J by 4 bases, with 13 bases left in between. CDR3 coding DNA: TGTGCCAGCAGTTGGGCCCTGTCTGGCTATGGCTACACCTTC. Protein product: CASSWALSGYGYTF.

This chain connects TRBV29-1 to TRBJ1-2, with TRBD1 matching 7 bases. The ends lost 6 bases at V and 0 bases at J; junction bases unmatched: 10. Germline V lookup: CDR1 SQVTM, CDR2 ANQGSEA. The CDR3 consists of 15 residues. The CDR3 region has the DNA TGCAGCGTCAGAAGGACAGGCGCAACTAACTATGGCTACACCTTC. Residues: CSVRRTGATNYGYTF.

This chain joins TRBV5-1 and TRBJ1-4; the D gene is possibly TRBD1 (6 bases). There are 14 residues in the CDR3. Trimming took off 2 bases at V and 12 bases at J, with 17 bases between the two ends. Germline lookup yields CDR1 SGHRS and CDR2 YFSETQ. CDR3 bases: TGCGCCAGCAGCTTCGAGGGCAGGGGCTCGCAACTGTTTTTT. This translates into CASSFEGRGSQLFF. Full variable domain (remainder filled in from reference TRBV5-1 and TRBJ1-4): KAGVTQTPRYLIKTRGQQVTLSCSPISGHRSVSWYQQTPGQGLQFLFEYFSETQRNKGNFPGRFSGRQFSNSRSEMNVSTLELGDSALYLCASSFEGRGSQLFFGSGTQLSVL.

This clone occurred once. This sequence joins TRBV5-1 and TRBJ2-3, with 7 bases fitting TRBD2. Germline CDR1 reads SGHRS; CDR2 reads YFSETQ. This CDR3 has 14 amino acids. The V segment lost 7 bases and the J segment 0 bases; nucleotides outside the gene matches: 5. The CDR3 spells CASSNGGSTDTQYF. The CDR3 DNA is TGCGCCAGCTCAAACGGGGGGAGCACAGATACGCAGTATTTT.

Written as DNA, the CDR3 is TGTGCCAGCAGTGGGGTGGAAATTTCCTACAATGAGCAGTTCTTC. Translating it yields CASSGVEISYNEQFF. This sequence joins TRBV6-1 and TRBJ2-1, with D unresolved. The CDR3 loop spans 15 amino acids. V gave up 4 bases and J gave up 1 base, with 11 bases separating them. The V gene's germline CDR1 is MNHNS and CDR2 SASEGT.

The genes are TRBV11-2 and TRBJ2-1, with 8 positions matching TRBD1. Trimming at V came to 0 bases and at J to 7 bases, leaving 8 bases not matched to a gene. This CDR3 contains 16 residues. The germline V gene encodes CDR1 SGHAT and CDR2 FQNNGV. CDR3 coding DNA: TGTGCCAGCAGCTTAGAAGGAGGACAGGGATGGAATGAGCAGTTCTTC. It translates to CASSLEGGQGWNEQFF.

The rearrangement links TRBV6-5 to TRBJ1-1, with TRBD1 matching 7 bases. This CDR3 is 11 amino acids long. Germline V gene sequence: CDR1 MNHEY, CDR2 SVGAGI. Losses at the gene ends were 6 bases for V and 7 bases for J; bases not matched to a gene: 2. The CDR3 DNA sequence: TGTGCCAGCAGGGGACAGTTTGAAGCTTTCTTT. Amino acid sequence: CASRGQFEAFF.

This chain uses TRBV2 with TRBJ2-7; possibly TRBD2 for D (6 bases). Trimming stripped 4 bases from V and 2 bases from J, with 15 bases between. The CDR3 consists of 15 residues. Germline lookup yields CDR1 SNHLY and CDR2 FYNNEI. This chain's CDR3 is CASSVDRRGTYEQYF. The DNA for the CDR3 is TGTGCCAGCAGTGTCGACAGACGGGGGACCTACGAGCAGTACTTC.

V usage is TRBV29-1 and J usage is TRBJ1-2, with D perhaps TRBD1 (5 bases). The CDR3 totals 15 residues. V was clipped by 3 bases and J by 5 bases, with 19 bases between them. Looked up from germline, CDR1 is SQVTM and CDR2 is ANQGSEA. This CDR3 reads CSVEVGREDPYGYTF. CDR3 sequence (DNA): TGCAGCGTTGAGGTGGGACGGGAGGACCCGTATGGCTACACCTTC.

The V gene is TRBV5-4, the J gene TRBJ2-1, with D unclear. Germline CDR1 is SGHNT and CDR2 is YYREEE (reference sequence). CDR3 length: 14 residues. Trimming left V 0 bases short and J 1 base short, with 5 bases between. This CDR3 is CASSLEGSYNEQFF. CDR3 sequence (DNA): TGTGCCAGCAGCTTGGAGGGTTCCTACAATGAGCAGTTCTTC.

The rearrangement joins TRBV25-1 to TRBJ1-2; no clear D gene. Germline V CDR1 and CDR2: MGHDK, SYGVNS. Trimming took off 3 bases at V and 8 bases at J, with 10 bases between the two ends. The CDR3 is 12 residues long. Here the CDR3 DNA reads TGTGCCAGCAGTGACCCCGACCGGGGCTACACCTTC. Protein sequence: CASSDPDRGYTF.

The gene calls are TRBV28 and TRBJ2-4; the D is unclear. The germline V gene has CDR1 MDHEN and CDR2 SYDVKM. Between the trimmed V and J ends, which lost 5 bases and 10 bases, there was a span of 12 bases. The CDR3 covers 12 residues. This chain's CDR3 is CASSGDSLIQYF. Written as DNA, the CDR3 is TGTGCCAGCAGTGGAGACTCCCTTATTCAGTACTTC.

The chain links TRBV7-2 to TRBJ2-7; 8 nucleotides align to TRBD2. Per germline, CDR1 SGHTA and CDR2 FQGNSA. CDR3 length equals 14 residues. V lost 4 bases to trimming and J lost 0 bases; unmatched junction nucleotides: 2. The CDR3 sequence is CASSYSGTSYEQYF. The CDR3 DNA follows: TGTGCCAGCAGCTATAGCGGGACCTCCTACGAGCAGTACTTC. The full variable domain, its missing parts supplied by reference TRBV7-2 and TRBJ2-7, is GAGVSQSPSNKVTEKGKDVELRCDPISGHTALYWYRQSLGQGLEFLIYFQGNSAPDKSGLPSDRFSAERTGGSVSTLTIQRTQQEDSAVYLCASSYSGTSYEQYFGPGTRLTVT.

The rearrangement joins TRBV7-3 to TRBJ2-1; the D gene could be TRBD1 or TRBD2 (5 bases each). In germline, CDR1 is SGHTA, CDR2 FQGTGA. The germline V and J ends were trimmed by 1 base and 0 bases, with 13 bases remaining between them. This CDR3 spans 17 amino acids. The CDR3 DNA reads as TGTGCCAGCAGCTTAATGGGACCCACTAGCTCCTACAATGAGCAGTTCTTC. Protein: CASSLMGPTSSYNEQFF.